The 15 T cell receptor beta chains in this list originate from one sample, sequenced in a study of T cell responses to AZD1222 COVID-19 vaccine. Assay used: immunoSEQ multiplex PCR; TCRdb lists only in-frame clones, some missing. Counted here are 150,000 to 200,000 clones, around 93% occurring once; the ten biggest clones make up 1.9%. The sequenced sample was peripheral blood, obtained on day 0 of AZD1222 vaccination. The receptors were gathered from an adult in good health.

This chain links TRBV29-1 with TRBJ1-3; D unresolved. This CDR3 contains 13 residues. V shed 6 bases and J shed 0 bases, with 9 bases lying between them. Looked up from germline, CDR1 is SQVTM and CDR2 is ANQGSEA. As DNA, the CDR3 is TGCAGCGTGGCGGGGAGCTCTGGAAACACCATATATTTT. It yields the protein CSVAGSSGNTIYF.

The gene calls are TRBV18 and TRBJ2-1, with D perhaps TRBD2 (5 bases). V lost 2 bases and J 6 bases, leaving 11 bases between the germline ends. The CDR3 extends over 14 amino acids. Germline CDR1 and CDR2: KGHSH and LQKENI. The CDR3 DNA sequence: TGTGCCAGCTCACCAGACTATAGAGGCAATGAGCAGTTCTTC. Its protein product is CASSPDYRGNEQFF.

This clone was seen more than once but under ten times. The CDR3 region has the DNA TGTGCCAGCAGCACGGACAGGGTCACTGAAGCTTTCTTT. This encodes CASSTDRVTEAFF. The J gene is TRBJ1-1, the V gene TRBV7-9; TRBD1 agrees at 8 bases. The CDR3 sequence is 13 residues long. J gave up 4 bases and V 5 bases, and 3 bases lay outside the gene matches. Germline CDR1 is SEHNR and CDR2 is FQNEAQ (reference sequence).

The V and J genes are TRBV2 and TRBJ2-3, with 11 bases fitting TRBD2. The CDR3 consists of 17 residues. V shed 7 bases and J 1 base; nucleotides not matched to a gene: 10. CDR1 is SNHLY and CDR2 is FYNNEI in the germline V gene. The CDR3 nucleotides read TGTGCCAGCATCCCGGGACTAGCGGAGAGGGGCACAGATACGCAGTATTTT. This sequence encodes CASIPGLAERGTDTQYF.

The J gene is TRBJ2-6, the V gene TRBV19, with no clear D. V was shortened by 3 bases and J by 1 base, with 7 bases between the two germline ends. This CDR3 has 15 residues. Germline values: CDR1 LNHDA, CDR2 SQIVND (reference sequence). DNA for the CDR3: TGTGCCAGTAGTATTCAAGGGTCTGGGGCCAACGTCCTGACTTTC. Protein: CASSIQGSGANVLTF.

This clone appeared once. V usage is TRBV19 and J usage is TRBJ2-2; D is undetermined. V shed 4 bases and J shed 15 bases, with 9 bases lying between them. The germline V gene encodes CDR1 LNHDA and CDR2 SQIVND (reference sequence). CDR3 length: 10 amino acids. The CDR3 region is CASSTERMFF. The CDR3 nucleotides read TGTGCCAGTAGTACCGAGAGGATGTTTTTT. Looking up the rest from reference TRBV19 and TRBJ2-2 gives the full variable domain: DGGITQSPKYLFRKEGQNVTLSCEQNLNHDAMYWYRQDPGQGLRLIYYSQIVNDFQKGDIAEGYSVSREKKESFPLTVTSAQKNPTAFYLCASSTERMFFGEGSRLTVL.

The CDR3 loop is CASSFGGTNYGYTF. The CDR3 nucleotides read TGTGCCAGCAGTTTTGGGGGGACCAACTATGGCTACACCTTC. The chain is built from TRBV27 and TRBJ1-2, with D possibly being TRBD1 (5 bases). V was pared by 3 bases and J by 2 bases, with 10 bases between. Germline V gene data show CDR1 as MNHEY and CDR2 as SMNVEV (reference sequence). The CDR3 consists of 14 residues.

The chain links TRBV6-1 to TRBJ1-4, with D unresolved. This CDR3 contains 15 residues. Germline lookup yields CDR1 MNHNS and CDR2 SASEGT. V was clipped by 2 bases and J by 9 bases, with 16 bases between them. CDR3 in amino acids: CASSETRVEVKKLFF. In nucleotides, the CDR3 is TGTGCCAGCAGTGAAACAAGGGTCGAGGTGAAAAAACTGTTTTTT.

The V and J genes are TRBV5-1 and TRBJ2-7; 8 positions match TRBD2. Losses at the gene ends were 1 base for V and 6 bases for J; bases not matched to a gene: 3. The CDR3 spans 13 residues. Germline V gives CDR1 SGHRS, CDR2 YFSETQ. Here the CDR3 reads CASSLNRGGEQYF. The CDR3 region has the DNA TGCGCCAGCAGCTTGAATCGGGGGGGCGAGCAGTACTTC.

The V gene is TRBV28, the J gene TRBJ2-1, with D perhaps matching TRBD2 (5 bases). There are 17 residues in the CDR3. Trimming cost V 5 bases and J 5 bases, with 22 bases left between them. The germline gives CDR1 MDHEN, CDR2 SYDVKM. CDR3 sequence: CASSQLTLGRENNEQFF. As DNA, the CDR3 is TGTGCCAGCAGTCAGTTGACACTAGGACGAGAAAACAATGAGCAGTTCTTC.

CDR3 residues: CASSLNRGPNSPLHF. The CDR3 coding sequence is TGTGCCAGCAGTTTGAACAGGGGGCCGAATTCACCCCTCCACTTT. The chain employs TRBV27 and TRBJ1-6; 9 nucleotides match TRBD1. V was pared by 3 bases and J by 7 bases, with 4 bases of the junction left unmatched. Germline-derived CDR1 and CDR2 are MNHEY and SMNVEV (reference sequence). The CDR3 extends over 15 amino acids.

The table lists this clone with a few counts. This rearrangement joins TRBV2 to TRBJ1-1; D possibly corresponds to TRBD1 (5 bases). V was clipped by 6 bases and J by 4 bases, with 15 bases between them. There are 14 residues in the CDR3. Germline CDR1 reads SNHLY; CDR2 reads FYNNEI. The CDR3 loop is CASRFGREVTEAFF. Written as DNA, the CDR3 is TGTGCCAGCAGGTTTGGCAGGGAGGTCACTGAAGCTTTCTTT.

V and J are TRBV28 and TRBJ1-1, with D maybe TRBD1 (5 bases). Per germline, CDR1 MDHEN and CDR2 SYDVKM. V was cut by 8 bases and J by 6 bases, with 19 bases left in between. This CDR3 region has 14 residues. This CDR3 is CASSQPGGFAEAFF. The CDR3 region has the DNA TGTGCCAGCTCCCAACCGGGGGGTTTCGCTGAAGCTTTCTTT.

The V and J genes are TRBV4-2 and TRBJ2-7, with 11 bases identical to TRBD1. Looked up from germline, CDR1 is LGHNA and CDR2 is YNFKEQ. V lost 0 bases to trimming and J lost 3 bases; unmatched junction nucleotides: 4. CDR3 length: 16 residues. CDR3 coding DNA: TGTGCCAGCAGCCAAGACCCCGGGACAGGGGGCTACGAGCAGTACTTC. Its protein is CASSQDPGTGGYEQYF.

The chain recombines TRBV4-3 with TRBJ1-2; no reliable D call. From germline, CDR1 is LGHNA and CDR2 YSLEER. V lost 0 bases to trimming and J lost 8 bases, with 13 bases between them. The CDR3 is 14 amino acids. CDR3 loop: CASSQDSGYQGYTF. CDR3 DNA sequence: TGCGCCAGCAGCCAAGATTCGGGGTATCAAGGCTACACCTTC.